This T cell receptor (beta chain) derives from a study of T cells in Graves' hyperthyroidism and ophthalmopathy. General study points: Most thyroid clonotypes that were expanded above 0.001 also turned up in blood.

Germline V gene sequence: CDR1 KGHDR, CDR2 SFDVKD. This CDR3 has 15 amino acids. V shed 4 bases and J 2 bases; nucleotides not matched to a gene: 6. A lack of ophthalmopathy progression within 18 months defined stable Graves' hyperthyroidism. The study enrolled patients aged 18 to 65 with newly diagnosed hyperthyroidism of under 2 months' duration. This clonotype showed up just a few times. Its antigen is not known. RNA transcripts yielded amplified TCR beta CDR3 regions. The study used the HTBI primer set for a first-round RT-PCR of the TCR CDR3. TCRdb re-analysed the multiplex PCR reads in MiXCR, keeping a single row per CDR3 protein. This sample has around 400,000 distinct CDR3 sequences; 25% occur once, and the top ten carry 70% to 75%.

The receptor comes from a man in his fifties or sixties with Graves' hyperthyroidism. The sequenced sample consisted of blood. The chain recombines TRBV24-1 with TRBJ1-1; 7 nucleotides agree with TRBD1. The CDR3 DNA sequence: TGTGCCACCAGTGAGACAGGGAGGCCCAACACTGAAGCTTTCTTT. Translation: CATSETGRPNTEAFF.